The 17 T cell receptor beta chains below come from one sample, sequenced in a study of blood T cell repertoires in COVID-19. Using immunoSEQ multiplex PCR, the repertoire was profiled, and TCRdb retains in-frame clones only, with some absent. The sample carries roughly 300,000 clones, 86% recorded once. Input material: peripheral blood. Source of these receptors: a woman aged 45-60 years with acute or convalescent COVID-19.

The chain is built from TRBV7-2 and TRBJ2-1; the match to TRBD1 covers 9 bases. Germline V gene data show CDR1 as SGHTA and CDR2 as FQGNSA. CDR3 length: 15 residues. V dropped 6 bases and J dropped 3; count of bases not matched to a gene: 6. The CDR3 is CASSNDRGVYNEQFF. The CDR3 nucleotides read TGTGCCAGCAGTAATGACAGGGGGGTCTACAATGAGCAGTTCTTC.

This chain joins TRBV7-2 and TRBJ2-2; 7 nucleotides align to TRBD1. The CDR3 runs 15 residues. Germline trimming cut 5 bases from V and 1 base from J; bases unmatched to any gene: 4. CDR1 SGHTA and CDR2 FQGNSA come from the germline V gene. CDR3 sequence reads: CASSKGQMNTGELFF. CDR3 nucleotide sequence: TGTGCCAGCAGCAAGGGACAGATGAACACCGGGGAGCTGTTTTTT.

The gene calls are TRBV7-3 and TRBJ2-1, with 11 bases matching TRBD2. V lost 7 bases and J lost 3; bases outside the gene matches: 5. Germline CDR1 SGHTA, CDR2 FQGTGA. The CDR3 spans 15 residues. This CDR3 is CASTPGTSGYNEQFF. Written as DNA, the CDR3 is TGTGCCAGCACTCCGGGGACTAGCGGCTACAATGAGCAGTTCTTC.

The V gene is TRBV13, the J gene TRBJ1-2; possibly TRBD1 for D (5 bases). The CDR3 runs 16 residues. The ends were cut back, 5 bases at V and 6 bases at J, with 22 bases in the middle. The germline V gene has CDR1 PRHDT and CDR2 FYEKMQ (reference sequence). CDR3 amino acids: CASSLQLTAVFDGYTF. The CDR3 DNA follows: TGTGCCAGCAGCCTTCAACTGACAGCCGTGTTTGATGGCTACACCTTC.

The chain joins TRBV28 to TRBJ2-1, with 8 bases lining up with TRBD2. CDR3 length: 15 amino acids. Trimming took 4 bases from V and 4 from J; bases not matched to a gene: 6. CDR1 and CDR2 (germline): MDHEN, SYDVKM. Here the CDR3 DNA reads TGTGCCAGCAGTTCGAGCGGGAGTTGGTACAATGAGCAGTTCTTC. It codes for CASSSSGSWYNEQFF.

The genes are TRBV18 and TRBJ1-2; tentatively, D is TRBD1 (6 bases). The germline V and J ends were trimmed by 2 bases and 6 bases, with 16 bases remaining between them. The CDR3 runs 15 residues. The germline gives CDR1 KGHSH, CDR2 LQKENI. In DNA form, the CDR3 reads TGTGCCAGCTCACCATATTCGGCAGGGGAAAATGGCTACACCTTC. It translates to CASSPYSAGENGYTF.

The chain links TRBV5-4 to TRBJ2-5, with 15 bases lining up with TRBD2. The CDR3 totals 16 residues. CDR1 is SGHNT and CDR2 is YYREEE in the germline V gene (reference sequence). V lost 1 base and J lost 5; bases outside the gene matches: 3. CDR3 bases: TGTGCCAGCAGCTTGAGGACTAGCGGGAGGGGTGAGACCCAGTACTTC. Protein product: CASSLRTSGRGETQYF.

The rearrangement uses TRBV5-4 and TRBJ2-7; D unclear. V lost 0 bases and J lost 0, with 13 bases in between. The germline V gene encodes CDR1 SGHNT and CDR2 YYREEE (reference sequence). This CDR3 has 16 amino acids. The CDR3 DNA reads TGTGCCAGCAGCTTGGAGGCAGGCCAAACCTCCTACGAGCAGTACTTC. The encoded protein is CASSLEAGQTSYEQYF.

A single count supports this clone. The chain is built from TRBV30 and TRBJ2-7; D is ambiguous. Germline V gene sequence: CDR1 GTSNPN, CDR2 SVGIG (reference sequence). Trimming left V 0 bases short and J 3 bases short, with 9 bases between. There are 13 residues in the CDR3. In DNA, the CDR3 is TGTGCCTGGAGTGTACGGGTGATCTACGAGCAGTACTTC. It encodes CAWSVRVIYEQYF. The full variable domain, with the rest looked up from reference TRBV30 and TRBJ2-7, is SQTIHQWPATLVQPVGSPLSLECTVEGTSNPNLYWYRQAAGRGLQLLFYSVGIGQISSEVPQNLSASRPQDRQFILSSKKLLLSDSGFYLCAWSVRVIYEQYFGPGTRLTVT.

This chain uses TRBV18 with TRBJ2-2, with 7 bases aligning to TRBD1. The junction had 5 bases not matched to a gene; V was cut back by 0 bases and J by 7 bases. The length of the CDR3 is 15 residues. Germline assignment: CDR1 KGHSH and CDR2 LQKENI. CDR3 DNA sequence: TGTGCCAGCTCACCACCGGGGACAGATCACGGGGAGCTGTTTTTT. It encodes CASSPPGTDHGELFF.

This clone was seen just once. This chain links TRBV9 with TRBJ2-1, with TRBD2 matching over 7 bases. Trimming took 4 bases from V and 3 from J; bases not matched to a gene: 10. The CDR3 extends over 16 amino acids. Germline V gene data show CDR1 as SGDLS and CDR2 as YYNGEE. The DNA of the CDR3 is TGTGCCAGCAGCCCACTCTCCGGCGGGAGCTACAATGAGCAGTTCTTC. Its protein is CASSPLSGGSYNEQFF. The full variable domain, its missing parts supplied by reference TRBV9 and TRBJ2-1, is DSGVTQTPKHLITATGQRVTLRCSPRSGDLSVYWYQQSLDQGLQFLIQYYNGEERAKGNILERFSAQQFPDLHSELNLSSLELGDSALYFCASSPLSGGSYNEQFFGPGTRLTVL.

This chain connects TRBV6-5 to TRBJ1-5; D gene unclear. Germline-derived CDR1 and CDR2 are MNHEY and SVGAGI. There are 13 residues in the CDR3. V was clipped by 9 bases and J by 4 bases, with 13 bases between them. CDR3 bases: TGTGCCAGTACCCGGAGTCCTAATCAGCCCCAGCATTTT. Translated, it gives CASTRSPNQPQHF.

In DNA form, the CDR3 reads TGTGCCAGCAGTGGAACGCCGGGACAGACCAACTATGGCTACACCTTC. This translates into CASSGTPGQTNYGYTF. The chain carries TRBV28 and TRBJ1-2, with TRBD1 matching 7 bases. The CDR3 has 16 residues. Germline V gene data show CDR1 as MDHEN and CDR2 as SYDVKM. V was clipped by 5 bases and J by 2 bases; unmatched bases: 11.

This chain joins TRBV11-1 and TRBJ1-2, with D unclear. CDR1 is SGHAT, CDR2 FQDESV, per germline (reference sequence). Deletions cut 6 bases from V and 4 bases from J, with 21 bases between. The length of the CDR3 is 16 residues. The CDR3 protein is CASRSTDSDISYGYTF. Written as DNA, the CDR3 is TGTGCCAGCAGATCGACGGACTCCGACATCTCCTATGGCTACACCTTC.

J is TRBJ2-3 and V is TRBV14; D is undetermined. Germline lookup yields CDR1 SGHDN and CDR2 FVKESK. V was shortened by 4 bases and J by 2 bases, with 7 bases between the two germline ends. CDR3 length: 13 residues. The CDR3 loop reads CASSPELTDTQYF. The CDR3 DNA reads TGTGCCAGCAGCCCAGAACTCACAGATACGCAGTATTTT. Looking up the rest from reference TRBV14 and TRBJ2-3 gives the full variable domain: EAGVTQFPSHSVIEKGQTVTLRCDPISGHDNLYWYRRVMGKEIKFLLHFVKESKQDESGMPNNRFLAERTGGTYSTLKVQPAELEDSGVYFCASSPELTDTQYFGPGTRLTVL.

The chain uses TRBV5-1 and TRBJ1-1, with D unclear. CDR3 length: 13 amino acids. V gave up 6 bases and J gave up 1 base, with 10 bases separating them. The germline CDR1 and CDR2 sequences are SGHRS and YFSETQ. CDR3 amino acids: CASKISRNTEAFF. DNA of the CDR3: TGCGCCAGCAAAATCTCCAGGAACACTGAAGCTTTCTTT. The full variable domain, completed using reference TRBV5-1 and TRBJ1-1, is KAGVTQTPRYLIKTRGQQVTLSCSPISGHRSVSWYQQTPGQGLQFLFEYFSETQRNKGNFPGRFSGRQFSNSRSEMNVSTLELGDSALYLCASKISRNTEAFFGQGTRLTVV.

The rearrangement joins TRBV7-2 to TRBJ1-5, with TRBD1 matching 7 bases. This CDR3 contains 13 residues. The germline V gene encodes CDR1 SGHTA and CDR2 FQGNSA. Trimming took 5 bases from V and 7 from J; bases not matched to a gene: 5. The CDR3: CASSETGWQPQHF. CDR3 DNA sequence: TGTGCCAGCAGCGAGACAGGGTGGCAGCCCCAGCATTTT. The variable domain in full, completed from reference TRBV7-2 and TRBJ1-5, reads GAGVSQSPSNKVTEKGKDVELRCDPISGHTALYWYRQSLGQGLEFLIYFQGNSAPDKSGLPSDRFSAERTGGSVSTLTIQRTQQEDSAVYLCASSETGWQPQHFGDGTRLSIL.